This paragraph reports one TCR beta chain. It lacks a known antigen. No clone much larger than this one lies a single base away; base qualities are absent. This entry comes from a study of control samples from healthy donors and cancer patients (dated by TCRdb to about 2020). Preparation of the library involved the immunoSEQ multiplex PCR assay. The clones in this table, taken by TCRdb from immuneACCESS, are in-frame only. Not every clone is retained; where verified, under half of the shortfall comes from an unresolved V gene, and the cause of the rest is unknown. The sample table lists approximately 140,000 clones, 85% to 95% of them with a count of one. Of the sample, approximately 14% is held by the ten largest clones. Taken from the germline V gene (reference sequence), the CDR1 and CDR2 loops are LNHDA and SQIVND. Trimmed from V: 2 bases; trimmed from J: 8 bases; junction bases lacking a gene match: 9. The CDR3 runs 15 amino acids, cysteine and phenylalanine included. The only DNA kept is the CDR3, 45 bases in frame from the first base.

The sequence links TRBV19 to TRBJ1-1; 9 of the junction bases match TRBD1. The source is a man in his forties in good health. The sequenced sample was blood. The CDR3 reads as follows: CASSIYGTGSSEAFF. In nucleotide form, the sequence is TGTGCCAGTAGTATATACGGGACAGGGTCTTCGGAAGCTTTCTTT.